The rows below give T cell receptor beta chains drawn from one sample of a study of cytomegalovirus exposure and HLA in healthy donors. The repertoire was sequenced with immunoSEQ multiplex PCR; TCRdb's copy has only in-frame clones and lacks some. The sample has more than 80,000 clones, approximately 96% seen once; the top ten hold approximately 1.3%. What was sequenced was PBMCs. These receptors were obtained from a woman under 30 in good health and CMV-seronegative. Both conserved end residues are part of each CDR3. Fields, in order: V gene, J gene, CDR3 protein.

>TRBV21-1|TRBJ1-2
CASSGEDRGLYGYTF
>TRBV30|TRBJ2-2
CAWFPLTGKLTGELFF
>TRBV5-5|TRBJ2-3
CATGETSGRIGTDTQYF
>TRBV27|TRBJ2-7
CASSFGGTYEQYF
>TRBV10-3|TRBJ1-4
CAMHSGPNEKLFF
>TRBV6-1|TRBJ2-7
CASSEAWGRRYEQYF
>TRBV5-1|TRBJ2-2
CASSLAAGGHTGELFF
>TRBV7-2|TRBJ2-2
CASSWWSGDTGELFF
>TRBV5-1|TRBJ2-5
CASSLIGWTPGSRGSQETQYF
>TRBV27|TRBJ2-7
CASTARGGLSYEQYF
>TRBV2|TRBJ2-7
CASSYRDRVWYEQYF
>TRBV18|TRBJ1-5
CASSVGQASDSNQPQHF
>TRBV30|TRBJ2-5
CAWSPSETQYF
>TRBV6-5|TRBJ2-1
CASSRTSGRVNEQFF
>TRBV9|TRBJ1-3
CASSVGTGSNTIYF
>TRBV14|TRBJ2-2
CASSQLGFRGSGELFF
>TRBV21-1|TRBJ2-7
CAAGQGLDEQYF